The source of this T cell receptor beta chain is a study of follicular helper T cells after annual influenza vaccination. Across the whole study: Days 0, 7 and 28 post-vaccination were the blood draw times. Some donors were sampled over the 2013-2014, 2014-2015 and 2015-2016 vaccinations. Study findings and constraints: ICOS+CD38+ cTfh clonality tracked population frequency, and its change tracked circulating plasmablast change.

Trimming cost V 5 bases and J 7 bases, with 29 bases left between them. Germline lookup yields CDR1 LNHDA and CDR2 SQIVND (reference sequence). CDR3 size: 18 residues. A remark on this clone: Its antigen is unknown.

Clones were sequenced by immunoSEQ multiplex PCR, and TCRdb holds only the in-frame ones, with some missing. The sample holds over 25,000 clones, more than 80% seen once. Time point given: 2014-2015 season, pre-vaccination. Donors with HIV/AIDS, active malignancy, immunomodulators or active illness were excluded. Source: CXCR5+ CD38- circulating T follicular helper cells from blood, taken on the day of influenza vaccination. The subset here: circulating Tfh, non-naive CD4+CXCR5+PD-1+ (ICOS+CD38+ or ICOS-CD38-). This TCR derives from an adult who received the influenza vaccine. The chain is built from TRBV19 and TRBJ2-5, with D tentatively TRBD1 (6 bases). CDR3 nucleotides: TGTGCCAGTAGTCCAGCGGCGCCGCGGACAGTCCGTGCAGGGACCCAGTACTTC. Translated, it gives CASSPAAPRTVRAGTQYF. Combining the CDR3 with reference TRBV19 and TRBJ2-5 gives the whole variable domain DGGITQSPKYLFRKEGQNVTLSCEQNLNHDAMYWYRQDPGQGLRLIYYSQIVNDFQKGDIAEGYSVSREKKESFPLTVTSAQKNPTAFYLCASSPAAPRTVRAGTQYFGPGTRLLVL.